This entry lists 29 T cell receptor beta chains sequenced from one sample in a study of blood T cell repertoires in COVID-19. TCRdb keeps only in-frame clones here, not all; method: immunoSEQ multiplex PCR. The table lists about 49,000 clones, more than 65% of them singletons, with 8.8% in the top ten. Specimen: peripheral blood. Receptor source: a woman in her 70s with acute or convalescent COVID-19.

This chain uses TRBV2 with TRBJ1-5; D gene ambiguous. CDR3 length: 12 amino acids. Germline V CDR1 and CDR2: SNHLY, FYNNEI. The V gene lost 6 bases and the J gene lost 7 bases, with 10 bases spanning the gap. The CDR3 coding sequence is TGTGCCAGCAGCGCGGAGGGACAGCCCCAGCATTTT. This encodes CASSAEGQPQHF.

Only a few counts were recorded for this clone. J is TRBJ1-2 and V is TRBV3-1 (or the pseudogene TRBV3-2); TRBD1 aligns across 7 bases. Germline values: CDR1 LGHDT, CDR2 YNNKEL (reference sequence). V was clipped by 1 base and J by 4 bases; unmatched bases: 6. The CDR3 length is 15 residues. CDR3 protein: CASSQGGTASYGYTF. CDR3 nucleotides: TGTGCCAGCAGCCAAGGGGGGACAGCTTCCTATGGCTACACCTTC.

The chain carries TRBV19 and TRBJ2-2; 8 bases are a match to TRBD1. Germline CDR1 LNHDA, CDR2 SQIVND (reference sequence). With V trimmed by 6 bases and J by 4 bases, 13 bases remained unmatched. This CDR3 contains 17 residues. CDR3 in amino acids: CASRKQLSGQATGELFF. Written as DNA, the CDR3 is TGTGCCAGTAGGAAGCAACTATCGGGACAGGCCACCGGGGAGCTGTTTTTT.

This sequence joins TRBV2 and TRBJ1-5; TRBD1 matches 7 bases. V gave up 7 bases and J gave up 2 bases; unmatched junction bases: 5. CDR3 size: 14 residues. Germline V CDR1 and CDR2: SNHLY, FYNNEI. The DNA of the CDR3 is TGTGCCAGCAATAGACAGGGTGGCAATCAGCCCCAGCATTTT. Translation: CASNRQGGNQPQHF.

This clone was seen ten or more times. The V and J genes are TRBV4-1 and TRBJ1-2; 7 nucleotides match TRBD1. The CDR3 has 15 residues. Germline V gene data show CDR1 as MGHRA and CDR2 as YSYEKL. V lost 2 bases, J lost 2 bases, and 5 bases stayed unmatched. CDR3: CASSQLQTGNYGYTF. The DNA of the CDR3 is TGCGCCAGCAGCCAACTTCAGACAGGGAACTATGGCTACACCTTC.

The gene calls are TRBV6-5 and TRBJ2-7; 9 bases agree with TRBD1. Germline V gene lookup returns CDR1 MNHEY and CDR2 SVGAGI. The V segment lost 4 bases and the J segment 5 bases; nucleotides outside the gene matches: 6. This CDR3 contains 14 residues. This CDR3 reads CASSSGTGRHEQYF. The CDR3 nucleotides are TGTGCCAGCAGTTCCGGGACAGGGAGACACGAGCAGTACTTC.

This chain joins TRBV15 and TRBJ1-2; the D gene is possibly TRBD1 (6 bases). Germline V lookup: CDR1 LNHNV, CDR2 YYDKDF (reference sequence). V lost 5 bases and J lost 4, with 26 bases in between. This CDR3 is 18 amino acids long. The CDR3 DNA sequence: TGTGCCACCAGCTTCCAGTTGGGGGCAGGCCGAGTCCCCTATGGCTACACCTTC. It specifies CATSFQLGAGRVPYGYTF.

The V and J genes are TRBV27 and TRBJ2-1; TRBD2 matches at 7 bases. The germline V gene has CDR1 MNHEY and CDR2 SMNVEV (reference sequence). The V segment lost 0 bases and the J segment 2 bases; nucleotides outside the gene matches: 7. This CDR3 has 17 residues. The CDR3 here is CASSLSLADTTYNEQFF. The CDR3 region has the DNA TGTGCCAGCAGTTTATCGCTAGCGGATACGACCTACAATGAGCAGTTCTTC.

The chain combines TRBV7-6 with TRBJ2-5, with 8 bases matching TRBD2. In germline, CDR1 is SGHVS, CDR2 FNYEAQ. The CDR3 runs 16 residues. V was pared by 3 bases and J by 4 bases, with 10 bases of the junction left unmatched. For the CDR3, the DNA is TGTGCCAGCAGCTTTACGGGGGGGCCCTTGGCAGAGACCCAGTACTTC. Protein: CASSFTGGPLAETQYF.

V and J are TRBV5-6 and TRBJ1-2; maybe TRBD1 (6 bases). V was trimmed by 0 bases and J by 3 bases, leaving 12 bases between them. The V gene's germline CDR1 is SGHDT and CDR2 YYEEEE. This CDR3 is 15 amino acids long. DNA for the CDR3: TGTGCCAGCAGCTTGGAGGGGACAACCTACTATGGCTACACCTTC. This codes for CASSLEGTTYYGYTF.

V and J are TRBV19 and TRBJ2-4; 10 positions match TRBD2. Germline CDR1 is LNHDA and CDR2 is SQIVND (reference sequence). The junction had 15 bases not matched to a gene; V was cut back by 7 bases and J by 0 bases. This CDR3 is built from 19 residues. Here the CDR3 DNA reads TGTGCCAGTAACATGGGACTAGCGATCCCCCAAATAGCCAAAAACATTCAGTACTTC. Protein product: CASNMGLAIPQIAKNIQYF.

This clone was seen only a few times. CDR3 amino acids: CASSGPGQGFYEQYF. The CDR3 nucleotides are TGTGCCAGTAGTGGCCCGGGACAGGGGTTCTACGAGCAGTACTTC. The gene calls are TRBV19 and TRBJ2-7, with 10 bases fitting TRBD1. This CDR3 contains 15 residues. Germline CDR1 LNHDA, CDR2 SQIVND (reference sequence). J lost 3 bases, V lost 5 bases, and 7 bases had no gene match.

The gene calls are TRBV6-5 and TRBJ1-5; 8 bases match TRBD1. V shed 6 bases and J 5 bases; nucleotides not matched to a gene: 0. Germline lookup yields CDR1 MNHEY and CDR2 SVGAGI. The CDR3 loop spans 12 amino acids. CDR3 region: CASRTGDQPQHF. The CDR3 bases are TGTGCCAGCAGGACAGGGGATCAGCCCCAGCATTTT.

V gene TRBV21-1 combines with J gene TRBJ1-2; the listed D gene, TRBD1, was not tested against the DNA. TRBV21-1 is recorded as a pseudogene. CDR3 length: 14 amino acids. The CDR3 bases are TGTGCCAGCAGAGACAGGGAAGGGTGCTATGGCTACACCTTC. Encoded protein: CASRDREGCYGYTF.

J is TRBJ1-5 and V is TRBV19; TRBD1 matches at 10 bases. This CDR3 region has 15 residues. J lost 6 bases, V lost 5 bases, and 7 bases had no gene match. Per germline, CDR1 LNHDA and CDR2 SQIVND (reference sequence). The CDR3 nucleotides are TGTGCCAGTAGTGCCGGGACAGGGGCAATTCAGCCCCAGCATTTT. This encodes CASSAGTGAIQPQHF.

The chain carries TRBV10-1 and TRBJ1-2; D is undetermined. The germline V and J ends were trimmed by 0 bases and 6 bases, with 8 bases remaining between them. Germline V gene sequence: CDR1 WNHNN, CDR2 SYGVQD (reference sequence). The length of the CDR3 is 13 residues. The CDR3 is CASSESKGDGYTF. The DNA for the CDR3 is TGCGCCAGCAGTGAGTCAAAGGGAGATGGCTACACCTTC.

This clone occurred a few times. This rearrangement joins TRBV9 to TRBJ2-1, with 13 bases lining up with TRBD2. Germline V gene sequence: CDR1 SGDLS, CDR2 YYNGEE. The CDR3 is 16 residues long. The V and J ends lost 4 bases and 2 bases, in that order; junction bases with no gene match: 3. CDR3 nucleotides: TGTGCCAGCAGCCTAGGGACTAGCGGGACCTACAATGAGCAGTTCTTC. It codes for CASSLGTSGTYNEQFF.

J is TRBJ1-2 and V is TRBV6-2 or TRBV6-3, with TRBD1 matching over 8 bases. Per the germline V gene, CDR1 is MNHEY and CDR2 is SVGEGT. V shed 5 bases, J shed 2 bases, and the junction held 7 bases outside the gene matches. The CDR3 is 15 amino acids. CDR3: CASSAPGQANYGYTF. In DNA, the CDR3 is TGTGCCAGCAGTGCGCCGGGACAGGCGAACTATGGCTACACCTTC.

A single count supports this clone. The CDR3 DNA reads as TGTGCCATCACGCCTGCGCTTAGTTTCGACTATGGCTACACCTTC. Translated, it gives CAITPALSFDYGYTF. The rearrangement joins TRBV10-3 to TRBJ1-2; D uncertain. There are 15 residues in the CDR3. V shed 7 bases and J shed 3 bases, with 18 bases lying between them. Germline V gene sequence: CDR1 ENHRY, CDR2 SYGVKD.

The chain is built from TRBV28 and TRBJ2-3; 9 positions match TRBD2. Trimming cost V 5 bases and J 6 bases; bases outside gene matches: 12. Germline loops: CDR1 MDHEN, CDR2 SYDVKM. CDR3 length: 16 residues. The CDR3 here is CASSTLGGGAVDTQYF. The CDR3 region has the DNA TGTGCCAGCAGTACACTCGGCGGGGGGGCCGTGGATACGCAGTATTTT. The variable domain in full, with the rest retrieved from reference TRBV28 and TRBJ2-3, is DVKVTQSSRYLVKRTGEKVFLECVQDMDHENMFWYRQDPGLGLRLIYFSYDVKMKEKGDIPEGYSVSREKKERFSLILESASTNQTSMYLCASSTLGGGAVDTQYFGPGTRLTVL.

The table lists this clone with a few counts. J is TRBJ1-5 and V is TRBV2, with D possibly TRBD1 on 6 matching bases. This CDR3 spans 14 amino acids. Trimming removed 5 bases from V and 7 bases from J, with 15 bases in between. Germline V gene data show CDR1 as SNHLY and CDR2 as FYNNEI. CDR3 amino acids: CASSQGGGPQPQHF. The CDR3 nucleotides read TGTGCCAGCAGTCAGGGAGGGGGGCCACAGCCCCAGCATTTT.

The chain is built from TRBV10-3 and TRBJ2-7; tentative D call: TRBD2 (5 bases). From germline, CDR1 is ENHRY and CDR2 SYGVKD. With 4 bases removed from V and 3 bases from J, the gap between germline ends came to 7 bases. The length of the CDR3 is 12 residues. CDR3 region: CAISVRDYEQYF. The CDR3 bases are TGTGCCATCAGTGTACGGGACTACGAGCAGTACTTC.

The chain is built from TRBV9 and TRBJ1-6; no clear D. This CDR3 region has 13 residues. V shed 3 bases and J shed 6 bases, with 7 bases lying between them. Germline assignment: CDR1 SGDLS and CDR2 YYNGEE. CDR3 loop: CASSASSNSPLHF. CDR3 coding DNA: TGTGCCAGCAGCGCGTCCAGTAATTCACCCCTCCACTTT.

The V gene is TRBV2, the J gene TRBJ1-5, with D hard to call. Trimming removed 2 bases at V and 9 bases at J, with 8 bases between. Germline V gene data show CDR1 as SNHLY and CDR2 as FYNNEI. The CDR3 length is 12 residues. As DNA, the CDR3 is TGTGCCAGCAGTGAATTTCCAGGGCCCCAGCATTTT. Translation gives CASSEFPGPQHF.

V usage is TRBV5-1 and J usage is TRBJ1-1; D gene unclear. Germline V CDR1 and CDR2: SGHRS, YFSETQ. CDR3 length: 14 residues. V was shortened by 2 bases and J by 2 bases, with 10 bases between the two germline ends. CDR3 sequence: CASSLRQANTEAFF. CDR3 DNA sequence: TGCGCCAGCAGCTTAAGGCAGGCCAACACTGAAGCTTTCTTT.

This sequence joins TRBV7-9 and TRBJ2-7; possible D gene TRBD2, 5 bases. V dropped 4 bases and J dropped 1 base, with 14 bases sitting between them. Per the germline V gene, CDR1 is SEHNR and CDR2 is FQNEAQ (reference sequence). The CDR3 spans 15 residues. Written as DNA, the CDR3 is TGTGCCAGCAGCTCGGGCGTGCCGGGGTCCTACGAGCAGTACTTC. This sequence encodes CASSSGVPGSYEQYF.

The chain joins TRBV19 to TRBJ2-1, with D maybe TRBD1 (6 bases). Germline V lookup: CDR1 LNHDA, CDR2 SQIVND (reference sequence). V lost 4 bases to trimming and J lost 8 bases, with 9 bases between them. The CDR3 is 12 amino acids. The CDR3 reads CASSTQGYEQFF. The DNA for the CDR3 is TGTGCCAGTAGTACACAGGGCTATGAGCAGTTCTTC.

The chain uses TRBV3-1 (or the pseudogene TRBV3-2) and TRBJ2-5; 12 bases map to TRBD2. Germline V CDR1 and CDR2: LGHDT, YNNKEL (reference sequence). With V trimmed by 4 bases and J by 2 bases, 8 bases remained unmatched. The CDR3 sequence is 17 residues long. The CDR3 DNA reads as TGTGCCAGCAGCCCCCGTCGGACTAGCGGGACGCAAGAGACCCAGTACTTC. Amino acids: CASSPRRTSGTQETQYF.

V gene TRBV11-2 combines with J gene TRBJ2-3; possible D gene TRBD2, 7 bases. The CDR3 extends over 17 amino acids. The V gene lost 0 bases and the J gene lost 2 bases, with 15 bases spanning the gap. Germline V CDR1 and CDR2: SGHAT, FQNNGV. In DNA form, the CDR3 reads TGTGCCAGCAGCTTAGATGTGGGGGGGCTAAACACAGATACGCAGTATTTT. This encodes CASSLDVGGLNTDTQYF.